Listed here is a single T cell receptor (beta chain). The antigen is undetermined. An equimolar mix of two oligonucleotides served as the beta constant-region primer for TRBC1 and TRBC2. Nested alpha and beta constant-region primers with the SP2 primer drove four PCR rounds on ligated cDNA. TCRdb re-called the UMI-ligation and nested PCR reads with MiXCR, one entry per CDR3 protein. The sample consists of around 93,000 distinct CDR3 sequences, about 11% of them appearing once. The data were obtained in a study of naive and memory T cell subsets. Study findings and constraints: Possibly reflecting memory cells re-expressing CD45RA, a few larger clonotypes occurred in naive repertoires, especially CD8. In naive cells, over 90% of TCR sequences were seen only once.

There are 14 residues in the CDR3. After removal of 3 bases from V and 4 bases from J, the junction contained 5 bases not matched to a gene. Looked up from germline, CDR1 is LGHNA and CDR2 is YSLEER. Sequencing input: naive CD4+ T cells from blood. This chain uses TRBV4-3 with TRBJ2-5; 7 bases line up with TRBD1. The source is a human donor in good health. DNA for the CDR3: TGCGCCAGCAGCCACGACAGGGTACCAGAGACCCAGTACTTC. Encoded protein: CASSHDRVPETQYF.